These 11 T cell receptor beta chains came from one sample sequenced in a study of blood T cell repertoires in COVID-19. Repertoires were generated with immunoSEQ multiplex PCR, while TCRdb's copy carries only in-frame clones and drops some. The repertoire holds 150,000 to 200,000 clones, more than 75% seen once, with 15% to 20% in the top ten. Sequenced material: PBMCs or T cells enriched from blood (not recorded which). Every receptor here comes from a woman in her forties or fifties who had recovered from COVID-19.

The chain has TRBV9 and TRBJ2-5; D possibly corresponds to TRBD2 (6 bases). This CDR3 has 16 residues. Germline assignment: CDR1 SGDLS and CDR2 YYNGEE. The V end was cut by 0 bases, the J end by 4 bases, with 16 bases between. For the CDR3, the DNA is TGTGCCAGCAGCGTAGATTCCCCGGGTAGCGGAGAGACCCAGTACTTC. This codes for CASSVDSPGSGETQYF.

The chain carries TRBV7-6 and TRBJ2-2; 10 nucleotides line up with TRBD2. The CDR3 runs 17 residues. Germline CDR1 SGHVS, CDR2 FNYEAQ. Germline trimming cut 6 bases from V and 3 bases from J; bases unmatched to any gene: 10. This CDR3 reads CASSRQLAGRYTGELFF. CDR3 sequence (DNA): TGTGCCAGCAGTCGGCAACTAGCGGGGCGTTACACCGGGGAGCTGTTTTTT. Using reference TRBV7-6 and TRBJ2-2 for the parts outside the CDR3, the full variable domain is GAGVSQSPRYKVTKRGQDVALRCDPISGHVSLYWYRQALGQGPEFLTYFNYEAQQDKSGLPNDRFSAERPEGSISTLTIQRTEQRDSAMYRCASSRQLAGRYTGELFFGEGSRLTVL.

The chain employs TRBV28 and TRBJ1-6, with no clear D. CDR3 length equals 16 residues. Deletions cut 6 bases from V and 0 bases from J, with 12 bases between. Per germline, CDR1 MDHEN and CDR2 SYDVKM. The CDR3 sequence: CASSPTSYSYNSPLHF. The CDR3 coding sequence is TGTGCCAGCAGCCCAACTAGTTACTCCTATAATTCACCCCTCCACTTT.

The rearrangement uses TRBV25-1 and TRBJ2-1; 9 positions agree with TRBD1. The trim removed 4 bases at V and 7 bases at J, leaving 11 bases unmatched. Germline lookup yields CDR1 MGHDK and CDR2 SYGVNS. The CDR3 is made up of 16 amino acids. The DNA for the CDR3 is TGTGCCAGCAGTGGGGGCCGGGACAGGGCTTGGAATGAGCAGTTCTTC. This encodes CASSGGRDRAWNEQFF.

The chain has TRBV9 and TRBJ2-2, with 9 bases lining up with TRBD2. V was pared by 0 bases and J by 3 bases, with 0 bases of the junction left unmatched. CDR3 length equals 15 residues. Germline V lookup: CDR1 SGDLS, CDR2 YYNGEE. The CDR3 loop reads CASSVVAGDTGELFF. As DNA, the CDR3 is TGTGCCAGCAGCGTAGTAGCGGGAGACACCGGGGAGCTGTTTTTT. Based on the CDR3 plus reference TRBV9 and TRBJ2-2, the full variable domain is DSGVTQTPKHLITATGQRVTLRCSPRSGDLSVYWYQQSLDQGLQFLIQYYNGEERAKGNILERFSAQQFPDLHSELNLSSLELGDSALYFCASSVVAGDTGELFFGEGSRLTVL.

The chain carries TRBV11-2 and TRBJ2-2; 9 nucleotides line up with TRBD2. J lost 5 bases, V lost 3 bases, and 10 bases had no gene match. From germline, CDR1 is SGHAT and CDR2 FQNNGV. The CDR3 covers 17 residues. The CDR3 here is CASSFPAREGRTGELFF. In DNA form, the CDR3 reads TGTGCCAGCAGCTTCCCCGCGCGGGAGGGCCGAACCGGGGAGCTGTTTTTT.

V gene TRBV4-2 combines with J gene TRBJ2-5; maybe TRBD2 (6 bases). The ends were cut back, 3 bases at V and 4 bases at J, with 12 bases in the middle. The CDR3 is made up of 14 amino acids. From germline, CDR1 is LGHNA and CDR2 YNFKEQ. CDR3 in amino acids: CASSHRGMVETQYF. The DNA for the CDR3 is TGTGCCAGCAGCCATCGGGGGATGGTAGAGACCCAGTACTTC.

The V call is TRBV27, the J call TRBJ1-5; D uncertain. The CDR3 totals 15 residues. V lost 4 bases, J lost 5 bases, and 15 bases lay in between. Germline assignment: CDR1 MNHEY and CDR2 SMNVEV (reference sequence). The chain's CDR3 is CASSSRVSGDQPQHF. Here the CDR3 DNA reads TGTGCCAGCAGTTCCCGGGTCTCCGGGGATCAGCCCCAGCATTTT.

This clone showed up just once. Distinct nucleotide sequences in the sample also encode this CDR3. The chain carries TRBV28 and TRBJ2-1, with 9 bases that match TRBD2. The ends lost 2 bases at V and 4 bases at J; junction bases unmatched: 0. This CDR3 is built from 14 residues. Germline CDR1 is MDHEN and CDR2 is SYDVKM. The CDR3 spells CASSLLAGYNEQFF. The DNA for the CDR3 is TGTGCCAGCAGTTTACTAGCGGGGTACAATGAGCAGTTCTTC.

The chain has TRBV28 and TRBJ1-4; a weak D match, TRBD1 (5 bases). With 7 bases removed from V and 8 bases from J, the gap between germline ends came to 20 bases. The CDR3 length is 15 residues. In germline, CDR1 is MDHEN, CDR2 SYDVKM. CDR3 sequence reads: CASTSGEWGEEKLFF. The CDR3 region has the DNA TGTGCCAGCACCTCCGGTGAATGGGGCGAGGAAAAACTGTTTTTT.

The V gene is TRBV7-9, the J gene TRBJ2-1, with D maybe TRBD2 (7 bases). The CDR3 consists of 12 residues. Per germline, CDR1 SEHNR and CDR2 FQNEAQ (reference sequence). Trimming pared 5 bases from V and 8 bases from J, leaving 10 bases between. Written as DNA, the CDR3 is TGTGCCAGCAGCCCGGGGGGCGATGAGCAGTTCTTC. Protein: CASSPGGDEQFF.